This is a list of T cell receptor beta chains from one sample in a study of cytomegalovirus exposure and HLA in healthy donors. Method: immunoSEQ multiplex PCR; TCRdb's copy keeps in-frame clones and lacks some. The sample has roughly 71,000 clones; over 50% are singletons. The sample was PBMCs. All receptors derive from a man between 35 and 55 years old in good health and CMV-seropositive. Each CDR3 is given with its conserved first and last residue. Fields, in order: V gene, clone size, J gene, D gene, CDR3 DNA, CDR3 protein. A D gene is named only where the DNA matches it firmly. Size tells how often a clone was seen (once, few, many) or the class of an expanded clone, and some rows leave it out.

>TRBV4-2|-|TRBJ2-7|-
TGTGCCAGCAGCCAAGAAGTAGACAGCTACGAGCAGTACTTC
CASSQEVDSYEQYF
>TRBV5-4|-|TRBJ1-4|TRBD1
TGTGCCAGCAGCTCGACACAGGGGGCGCGTGAAAAACTGTTTTTT
CASSSTQGAREKLFF
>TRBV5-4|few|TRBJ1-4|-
TGTGCCAGCAGCTCCGCGGACAGCTATGAAAAACTGTTTTTT
CASSSADSYEKLFF
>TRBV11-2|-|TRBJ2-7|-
TGTGCCAGCAGCCTCAGACTGGGGGACGGGAGCTCCTACGAGCAGTACTTC
CASSLRLGDGSSYEQYF
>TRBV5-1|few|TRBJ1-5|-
TGCGCCAGCAGCTTGGAGGGTCTGGGAGGCAATCAGCCCCAGCATTTT
CASSLEGLGGNQPQHF
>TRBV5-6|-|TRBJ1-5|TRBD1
TGTGCCAGCAGCTTGGGGGACAGGGATGGTCAGCCCCAGCATTTT
CASSLGDRDGQPQHF
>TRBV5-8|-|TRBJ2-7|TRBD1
TGTGCCAGCAGCCTGATCCGGACAGGACCCTACGAGCAGTACTTC
CASSLIRTGPYEQYF
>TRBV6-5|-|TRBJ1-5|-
TGTGCCAGCAGTTACGGGTCAGGGGTCGATCAGCCCCAGCATTTT
CASSYGSGVDQPQHF
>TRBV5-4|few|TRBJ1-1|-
TGTGCCAGCAGCTTGACGGGAGAAGCTTTCTTT
CASSLTGEAFF
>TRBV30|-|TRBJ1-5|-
TGTGCCTGGAGTGACCGAGCCCCAGGCCGTCAGCCCCAGCATTTT
CAWSDRAPGRQPQHF
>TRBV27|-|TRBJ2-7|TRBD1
TGTGCCAGCAGTTCCTGGACAGGGGTCTATGAGCAGTACTTC
CASSSWTGVYEQYF
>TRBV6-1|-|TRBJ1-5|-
TGTGCCAGCAGTGAATTCTCTAGGGGACATGCTATTCAGCCCCAGCATTTT
CASSEFSRGHAIQPQHF
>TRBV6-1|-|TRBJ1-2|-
TGTGCCAGCAGTGACAGGGCCTCGGATGGCTACACCTTC
CASSDRASDGYTF
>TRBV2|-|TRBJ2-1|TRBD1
TGTGCCAGCAGTGAAGCTTGGACAGGGATCTCCTACAATGAGCAGTTCTTC
CASSEAWTGISYNEQFF
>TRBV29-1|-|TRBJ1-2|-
TGCAGCGTTGACTCGCGCAGGGATGGCTACACCTTC
CSVDSRRDGYTF
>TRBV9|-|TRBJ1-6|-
TGTGCCAGCAGCGTAGTGAGTCTGTGGGATACAGGGTTGGCTCATTTTTCTTATAATTCACCCCTCCACTTT
CASSVVSLWDTGLAHFSYNSPLHF
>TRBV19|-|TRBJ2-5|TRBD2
TGTGCCAGTAGTCCCCACGCGAAGGCTAGCGGGGAAGAGACCCAGTACTTC
CASSPHAKASGEETQYF
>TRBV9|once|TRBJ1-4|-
TGTGCCAGCAGCGAAGGGTACACGGGGGGACCAACTAATGAAAAACTGTTTTTT
CASSEGYTGGPTNEKLFF
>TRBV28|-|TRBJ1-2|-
TGTGCCAGCAGTGAGACGGAGAACTATGGCTACACCTTC
CASSETENYGYTF
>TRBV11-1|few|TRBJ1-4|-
TGTGCCAGCAGCTTGGGGACGGCCGGGAGAAATGAAAAACTGTTTTTT
CASSLGTAGRNEKLFF
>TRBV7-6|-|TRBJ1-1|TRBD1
TGTGCCAGCAGCTCTGGGACAGGGGGCGCCGGGGACACTGAAGCTTTCTTT
CASSSGTGGAGDTEAFF
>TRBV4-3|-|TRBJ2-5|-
TGCGCCAGCAGCCAGGGAGACAGGTTTCAAGAGACCCAGTACTTC
CASSQGDRFQETQYF
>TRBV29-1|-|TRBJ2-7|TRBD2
TGCAGCGCTGGGGGGGAAACCGACGAGCAGTACTTC
CSAGGETDEQYF
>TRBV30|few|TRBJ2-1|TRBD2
TGTGCCTGGAGTGTAGGTAGCGGGGGAATGAATGAGCAGTTCTTC
CAWSVGSGGMNEQFF
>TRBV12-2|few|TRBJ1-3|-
TGTGCAAGTCGCTTAGCGCGGAAACAGGGGGCTGGAAACACCATATATTTT
CASRLARKQGAGNTIYF
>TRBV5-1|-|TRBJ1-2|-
TGCGCCAGCAGCTTTGGCGGAGCTAACTATGGCTACACCTTC
CASSFGGANYGYTF
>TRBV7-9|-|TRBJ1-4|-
TGTGCCAGCAGCTACTCTAATGAAAAACTGTTTTTT
CASSYSNEKLFF
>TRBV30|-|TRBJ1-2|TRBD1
TGTGCCTGGACGACAGGGAACTATGGCTACACCTTC
CAWTTGNYGYTF
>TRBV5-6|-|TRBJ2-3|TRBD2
TGTGCCAGCAGCCGTACTAGCGGGGCTAGCACAGATACGCAGTATTTT
CASSRTSGASTDTQYF
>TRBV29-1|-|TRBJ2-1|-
TGCAGCGTTGTGACAGTCAATGAGCAGTTCTTC
CSVVTVNEQFF
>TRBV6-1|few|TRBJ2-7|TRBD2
TGTGCCAGTCGGGGGGTCGAGCAGTACTTC
CASRGVEQYF
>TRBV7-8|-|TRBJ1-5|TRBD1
TGTGCCAGCAGCTTTCCAGGGGGACAGCCCCAGCATTTT
CASSFPGGQPQHF
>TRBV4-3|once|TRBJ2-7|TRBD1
TGCGCCAGCAGCCAAGACCGGACAGGGAACTACGAGCAGTACTTC
CASSQDRTGNYEQYF
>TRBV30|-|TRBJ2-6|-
TGTGCCTGGAGTGTGACAGTCGTCTCTGGGGCCAACGTCCTGACTTTC
CAWSVTVVSGANVLTF
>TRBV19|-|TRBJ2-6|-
TGTGCCAGTAGTATGGACAGTTGGGGGTCTGGGGCCAACGTCCTGACTTTC
CASSMDSWGSGANVLTF
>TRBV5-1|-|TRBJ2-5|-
TGCGCCAGCAGTCGGGGGATTCAAGAGACCCAGTACTTC
CASSRGIQETQYF
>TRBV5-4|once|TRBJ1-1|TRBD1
TGTGCCAGCGGGGACAGGGCTCTTTACACTGAAGCTTTCTTT
CASGDRALYTEAFF
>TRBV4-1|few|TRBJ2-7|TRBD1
TGCGCCAGCAGCCTAGGGGACAGTACCTACGAGCAGTACTTC
CASSLGDSTYEQYF
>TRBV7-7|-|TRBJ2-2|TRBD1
TGTGCTAGCAGCCGACAGGGTTTCGGCGGGGAGCTGTTTTTT
CASSRQGFGGELFF
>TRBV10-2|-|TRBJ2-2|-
TGCGCCAGCAGGGCCCTACAGGGATCGGTGGGGAACACCGGGGAGCTGTTTTTT
CASRALQGSVGNTGELFF
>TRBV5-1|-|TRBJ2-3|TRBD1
TGCGCCAGCAGCGCGGGACAGGGATACACAGATACGCAGTATTTT
CASSAGQGYTDTQYF
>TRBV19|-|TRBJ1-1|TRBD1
TGTGCCAGTAGTACGGGACAGGGAAGCGAAGCTTTCTTT
CASSTGQGSEAFF
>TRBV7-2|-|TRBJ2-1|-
TGTGCCAGCAGCTTAGAGGACACTCCCAAGGTCTTC
CASSLEDTPKVF
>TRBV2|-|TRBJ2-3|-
TGTGCCAGCAGTGTAACGGGGGTTAGCCCAGATACGCAGTATTTT
CASSVTGVSPDTQYF
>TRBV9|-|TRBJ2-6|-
TGTGCCAGCAGCGTTTCTTCCTTCTCTGGGGCCAACGTCCTGACTTTC
CASSVSSFSGANVLTF